Shown below are 9 T cell receptor beta chains from a single sample sequenced in a study of T cell repertoires in cytomegalovirus infection. Using its own MiXCR run on the reads, TCRdb lists one record per CDR3 protein. The data show some 450,000 distinct CDR3 sequences, about 33% seen once. Sequencing was carried out using PBMCs. The receptor set was obtained from a human donor in good health (CMV status not recorded). Some clones in this sample may be carry-over from other donors' samples.

This clonotype was seen more than once but under ten times. In nucleotides, the CDR3 is TGCGCCAGCAGCTTGGGACAGGGTTCCGCAGATACGCAGTATTTT. It encodes CASSLGQGSADTQYF. This rearrangement joins TRBV5-1 to TRBJ2-3; TRBD1 matches at 7 bases. V dropped 0 bases and J dropped 4; count of bases not matched to a gene: 5. CDR3 length: 15 amino acids. In germline, CDR1 is SGHRS, CDR2 YFSETQ.

Concerning this clonotype: The germline gene is not matched at one end of the junction; a read error may be the cause. The rearrangement joins TRBV20-1 to TRBJ2-1, with 11 bases lining up with TRBD2. The CDR3 is made up of 13 amino acids. CDR1 is DFQATT, CDR2 SNEGSKA, per germline (reference sequence). The CDR3 DNA reads as TGCAGTGCTTCTAGCGGGGGGCGCAATGAGCAGCTCTTC. This sequence encodes CSASSGGRNEQLF.

This clonotype was counted ten times or more. The chain carries TRBV7-6 and TRBJ2-3; D is unresolved. The CDR3 is 14 residues long. CDR1 is SGHVS and CDR2 is FNYEAQ in the germline V gene. The V end lost 3 bases, the J end lost 3 bases, and 10 bases lay between the germline ends. The CDR3: CASSLSAVTDTQYF. The CDR3, as DNA: TGTGCCAGCAGCTTGTCTGCAGTGACAGATACGCAGTATTTT. Full variable domain (missing parts from reference TRBV7-6 and TRBJ2-3): GAGVSQSPRYKVTKRGQDVALRCDPISGHVSLYWYRQALGQGPEFLTYFNYEAQQDKSGLPNDRFSAERPEGSISTLTIQRTEQRDSAMYRCASSLSAVTDTQYFGPGTRLTVL.

This clonotype has just a few counts. The CDR3: CASSPPGRGQYEQYF. The DNA of the CDR3 is TGTGCCAGCAGTCCCCCGGGGAGGGGGCAATACGAGCAGTACTTC. J is TRBJ2-7 and V is TRBV28; D is possibly TRBD1 or TRBD2 (7 bases each). This CDR3 spans 15 amino acids. The ends were cut back, 5 bases at V and 4 bases at J, with 18 bases in the middle. The germline V gene encodes CDR1 MDHEN and CDR2 SYDVKM.

This clonotype was detected many times. The chain uses TRBV7-3 and TRBJ2-5; no clear D gene. Germline V gives CDR1 SGHTA, CDR2 FQGTGA. V was clipped by 0 bases and J by 1 base, with 6 bases between them. The CDR3 loop spans 14 amino acids. The CDR3 reads CASSLTGTQETQYF. The CDR3 coding sequence is TGTGCCAGCAGCTTAACAGGAACCCAAGAGACCCAGTACTTC.

This clonotype was detected a few times. The chain links TRBV2 to TRBJ2-7; D remains ambiguous. In germline, CDR1 is SNHLY, CDR2 FYNNEI. This CDR3 spans 13 amino acids. Trimming took off 8 bases at V and 4 bases at J, with 15 bases between the two ends. The CDR3 sequence is CASGKGRNYEQYF. In DNA, the CDR3 is TGTGCCAGCGGCAAAGGGCGGAATTACGAGCAGTACTTC.

Comment on this clonotype: A much larger clone differs from this one at a single base, so this may be a read error. Given the absence of the conserved phenylalanine or tryptophan at the CDR3 end, a read error is likely. The CDR3 bases are TGTGCCAGCAGCTTGGAAGGGGGCAGGTCCAATGAGCAGTTCTTA. This encodes CASSLEGGRSNEQFL. This chain connects TRBV7-3 to TRBJ2-1, with TRBD1 identical over 7 bases. CDR3 size: 15 residues. Looked up from germline, CDR1 is SGHTA and CDR2 is FQGTGA. With 3 bases clipped from V and 6 bases from J, the junction kept 8 bases outside the gene matches.

This clonotype turned up a few times. This chain links TRBV10-3 with TRBJ2-3; 7 bases line up with TRBD2. CDR1 ENHRY and CDR2 SYGVKD come from the germline V gene. V shed 6 bases, J shed 0 bases, and the junction held 6 bases outside the gene matches. The CDR3 runs 15 residues. CDR3 loop: CAISDTGGSTDTQYF. CDR3 sequence (DNA): TGTGCCATCAGCGATACGGGGGGAAGCACAGATACGCAGTATTTT.

Worth noting for this clonotype: Germline and junction disagree at one end, which may indicate a read error. The chain recombines TRBV28 with TRBJ2-5; 9 nucleotides match TRBD2. Germline V gene data show CDR1 as MDHEN and CDR2 as SYDVKM. This CDR3 has 15 amino acids. The CDR3 here is CASSLAGGAQETKYF. CDR3 DNA sequence: TGTGCCAGCAGTTTAGCGGGGGGGGCCCAAGAGACCAAGTACTTC.